This TCR beta chain was captured by sequencing in a study of blood T cell repertoires in COVID-19. As processed by the authors: Nucleated cell number was recorded as an estimate derived from reference gene primer amplification. Sequencing used immunoSEQ multiplex PCR; TCRdb keeps in-frame clones, though not all of them. V, J and clone size were drawn from that table, and D and trimming were deduced from the DNA. The data contain under 300,000 clones, 80% to 95% of them singletons. Which cohort a participant joined came from the clinical history participants gave. Symptom resolution, clearance, or two negative PCRs marked the recovered donors of Cohort 3. V dropped 1 base and J dropped 7 bases, with 13 bases sitting between them. The CDR3 is made up of 15 amino acids. Germline CDR1 is WSHSY and CDR2 is SAAADI.

This TCR derives from a woman younger than 30 who had recovered from COVID-19. Sequences were obtained from PBMCs or T cells enriched from blood (not recorded which). V gene TRBV10-2 combines with J gene TRBJ1-4, with D maybe TRBD1 (6 bases). In nucleotides, the CDR3 is TGCGCCAGCAGTGAGTTCATGAGGGGGAGTGAAAAACTGTTTTTT. Amino acids: CASSEFMRGSEKLFF.